The TCR beta chain under discussion was sequenced for a study of blood T cell repertoires in COVID-19. Study details: Donors in the United States, Italy and Spain gave samples during acute or convalescent COVID-19. From T cells, B-cell-depleted T cells, or PBMCs came the material, which was cDNA or gDNA.

V lost 0 bases to trimming and J lost 10 bases; unmatched junction nucleotides: 6. This CDR3 spans 16 amino acids. Germline CDR1 is PRHDT and CDR2 is FYEKMQ (reference sequence). Authors' methods: Reference gene primer amplification gave nucleated cell count estimates. Only in-frame clones appear in the TCRdb table, and some are missing; sequencing was by immunoSEQ multiplex PCR. That table furnishes V, J and clone size, whereas the DNA furnished D and trimming. In the table there are under 200,000 clones, about 84% of which are singletons. Recruitment covered about two dozen US areas and drew participants whose ages spanned about 18 to 89 years.

The receptor's source is a woman in her 40s with acute COVID-19. Sequences were obtained from PBMCs or T cells enriched from blood (not recorded which). The V call is TRBV13, the J call TRBJ1-6, with TRBD1 identical over 10 bases. CDR3 sequence: CASSLGGDRGGSPLHF. In nucleotides, the CDR3 is TGTGCCAGCAGCTTAGGCGGGGACAGGGGAGGATCACCCCTCCACTTT.